This T cell receptor (beta chain) was sequenced during a study of tumor-infiltrating lymphocytes in primary liver carcinoma. Background on the study: Every sample contained roughly 3.5 to 7.13 million productive TCRbeta reads, and these numbers were similar from one tissue type to another.

Production of TCR beta cDNA used approximately 0.45 ug total RNA together with a constant-region primer. Three nested multiplex PCR rounds, a slightly modified ARM-PCR, produced the libraries for TCR beta. TCRdb re-called the multiplex PCR reads through MiXCR, storing one row per CDR3 protein. This table has about 210,000 distinct CDR3 sequences, around four fifths appearing once. About this clonotype itself: One junction end disagrees with the germline gene, perhaps due to a read error.

Without any cell sorting, about 20-31 mg of bulk tissue yielded co-extracted RNA and DNA. Material for sequencing was tumor tissue from primary liver carcinoma. This TCR came from a man aged 40-49 years with primary liver carcinoma and hepatitis B virus infection.

The CDR3 DNA reads as TGTGGCAGCAGTCCCAAAGCGGTGAGAACAGATACGCAGTATTTT. Amino acid sequence: CGSSPKAVRTDTQYF. This chain joins TRBV6-4 and TRBJ2-3, with D tentatively TRBD2 (5 bases). Germline values: CDR1 MRHNA, CDR2 SNTAGT. This CDR3 is built from 15 residues.